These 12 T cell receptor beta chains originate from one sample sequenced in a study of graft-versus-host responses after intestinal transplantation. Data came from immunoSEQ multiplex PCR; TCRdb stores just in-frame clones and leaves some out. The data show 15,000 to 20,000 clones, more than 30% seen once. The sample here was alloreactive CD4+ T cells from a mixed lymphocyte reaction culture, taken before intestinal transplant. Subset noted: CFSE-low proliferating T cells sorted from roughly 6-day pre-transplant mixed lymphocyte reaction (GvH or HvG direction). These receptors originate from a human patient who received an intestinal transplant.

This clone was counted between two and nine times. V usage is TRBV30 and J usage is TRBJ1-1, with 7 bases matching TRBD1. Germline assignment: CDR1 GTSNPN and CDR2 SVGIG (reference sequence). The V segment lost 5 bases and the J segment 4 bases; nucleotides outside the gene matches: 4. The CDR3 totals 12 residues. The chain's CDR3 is CAWCRGGTEAFF. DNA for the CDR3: TGTGCCTGGTGCAGGGGGGGCACTGAAGCTTTCTTT.

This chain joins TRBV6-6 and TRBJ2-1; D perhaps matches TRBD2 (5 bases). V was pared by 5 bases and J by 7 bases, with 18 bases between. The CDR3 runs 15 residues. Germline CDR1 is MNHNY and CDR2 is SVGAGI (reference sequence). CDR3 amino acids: CASSRWTGVRNEQFF. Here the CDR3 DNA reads TGTGCCAGCAGTCGTTGGACCGGGGTCCGGAATGAGCAGTTCTTC.

CDR3 sequence reads: CASSLVLVRGPAVAQFF. The CDR3 DNA is TGTGCCAGCAGTTTGGTATTAGTCAGGGGGCCGGCGGTAGCGCAGTTCTTC. The chain couples TRBV27 to TRBJ2-1; 8 bases are shared with TRBD1. The CDR3 is 17 amino acids. CDR1 MNHEY and CDR2 SMNVEV come from the germline V gene (reference sequence). Trimming cost V 3 bases and J 12 bases; bases outside gene matches: 19.

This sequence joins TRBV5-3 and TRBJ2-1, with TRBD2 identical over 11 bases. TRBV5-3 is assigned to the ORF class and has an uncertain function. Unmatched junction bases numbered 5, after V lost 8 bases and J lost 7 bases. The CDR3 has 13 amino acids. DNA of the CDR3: TGTGCCAGCAGCCGACTAGCGGGGAATGAGCAGTTCTTC. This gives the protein CASSRLAGNEQFF.

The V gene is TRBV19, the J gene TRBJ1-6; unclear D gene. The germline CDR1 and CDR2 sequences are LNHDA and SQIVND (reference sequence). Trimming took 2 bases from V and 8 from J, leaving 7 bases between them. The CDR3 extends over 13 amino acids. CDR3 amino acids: CASSIRRDSPLHF. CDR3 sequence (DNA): TGTGCCAGTAGTATAAGAAGGGATTCACCCCTCCACTTT.

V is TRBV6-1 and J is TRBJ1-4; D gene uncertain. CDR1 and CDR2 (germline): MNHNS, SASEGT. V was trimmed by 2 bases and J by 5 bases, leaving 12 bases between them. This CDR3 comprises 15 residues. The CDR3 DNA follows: TGTGCCAGCAGTGAATTCGGGTCTCCGAATGAAAAACTGTTTTTT. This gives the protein CASSEFGSPNEKLFF.

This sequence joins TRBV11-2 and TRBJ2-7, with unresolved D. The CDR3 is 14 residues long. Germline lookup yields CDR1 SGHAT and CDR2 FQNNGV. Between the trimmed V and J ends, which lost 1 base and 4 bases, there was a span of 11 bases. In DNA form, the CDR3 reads TGTGCCAGCAGCTTAGGGGGTGGTCCTTACGAGCAGTACTTC. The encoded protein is CASSLGGGPYEQYF.

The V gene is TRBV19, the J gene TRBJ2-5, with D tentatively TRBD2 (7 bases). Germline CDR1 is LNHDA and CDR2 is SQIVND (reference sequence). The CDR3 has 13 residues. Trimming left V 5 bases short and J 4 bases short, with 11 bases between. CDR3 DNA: TGTGCCAGTAGTTGGGGGGGGCGAGAGACCCAGTACTTC. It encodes CASSWGGRETQYF.

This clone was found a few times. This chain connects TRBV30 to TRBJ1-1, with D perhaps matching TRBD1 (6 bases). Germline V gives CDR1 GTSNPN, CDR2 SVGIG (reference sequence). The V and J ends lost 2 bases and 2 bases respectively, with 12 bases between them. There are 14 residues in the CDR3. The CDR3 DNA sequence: TGTGCCTGGAGTACCAGGACAGTTAACACTGAAGCTTTCTTT. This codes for CAWSTRTVNTEAFF.

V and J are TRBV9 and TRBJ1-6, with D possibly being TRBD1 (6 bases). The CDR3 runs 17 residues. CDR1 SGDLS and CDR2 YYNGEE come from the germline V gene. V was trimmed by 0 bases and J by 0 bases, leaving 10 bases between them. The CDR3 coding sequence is TGTGCCAGCAGCGTAGACAGGGTGGGCTCCTATAATTCACCCCTCCACTTT. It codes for CASSVDRVGSYNSPLHF.

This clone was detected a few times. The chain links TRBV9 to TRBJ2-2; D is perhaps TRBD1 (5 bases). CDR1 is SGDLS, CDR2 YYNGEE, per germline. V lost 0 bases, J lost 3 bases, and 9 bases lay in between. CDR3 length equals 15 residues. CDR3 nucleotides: TGTGCCAGCAGCGTAGTAGGGGCGTACACCGGGGAGCTGTTTTTT. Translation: CASSVVGAYTGELFF. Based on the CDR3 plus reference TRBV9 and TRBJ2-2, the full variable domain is DSGVTQTPKHLITATGQRVTLRCSPRSGDLSVYWYQQSLDQGLQFLIQYYNGEERAKGNILERFSAQQFPDLHSELNLSSLELGDSALYFCASSVVGAYTGELFFGEGSRLTVL.

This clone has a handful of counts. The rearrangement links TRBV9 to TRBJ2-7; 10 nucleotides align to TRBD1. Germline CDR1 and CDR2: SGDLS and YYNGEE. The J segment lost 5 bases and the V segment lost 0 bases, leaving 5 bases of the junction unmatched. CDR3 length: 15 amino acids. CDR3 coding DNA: TGTGCCAGCAGCGTAGAGGGACAGGGGTCCAACGAGCAGTACTTC. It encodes CASSVEGQGSNEQYF. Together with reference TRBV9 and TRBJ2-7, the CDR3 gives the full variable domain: DSGVTQTPKHLITATGQRVTLRCSPRSGDLSVYWYQQSLDQGLQFLIQYYNGEERAKGNILERFSAQQFPDLHSELNLSSLELGDSALYFCASSVEGQGSNEQYFGPGTRLTVT.